The clone carrying this T cell receptor (beta chain) has only one observation. The data were taken from a study of blood T cell repertoires in COVID-19. As for the study in general: The study drew acute and convalescent COVID-19 samples from the United States, Italy and Spain.

Assay used: immunoSEQ multiplex PCR; TCRdb lists only in-frame clones, some missing. In the table there are around 350,000 clones, roughly 86% of which are singletons. The germline CDR1 and CDR2 sequences are SNHLY and FYNNEI. The CDR3 spans 15 residues. V dropped 4 bases and J dropped 2 bases, with 12 bases sitting between them. This TCR was sampled from a human donor in a cohort sampled during active COVID-19. V usage is TRBV2 and J usage is TRBJ2-1; weak D call: TRBD2 (5 bases). Sequenced material: peripheral blood. The CDR3 sequence: CASSVQLSAYNEQFF. The CDR3, as DNA: TGTGCCAGCAGTGTACAGCTTAGCGCCTACAATGAGCAGTTCTTC.